This T cell receptor beta chain derives from a study of regulatory T cells in long-lasting Graves disease. Remarks on this clonotype: What it binds is unknown.

The V and J ends lost 4 bases and 7 bases respectively, with 15 bases between them. The CDR3 contains 14 residues. CDR1 MNHEY and CDR2 SVGEGT come from the germline V gene. With iRepertoire HTBI primers and Arm-PCR of CDR3 regions, TCR beta libraries were built. MiXCR, run by TCRdb on the multiplex PCR reads, gives a single entry per CDR3 protein. The table has 360,000 or so distinct CDR3 sequences, less than 30% seen once; the top ten hold about 27%. The time point: persistent/refractory GD, antithyroid drugs over 5 years with positive TRAb. RNA extracted from PBMCs served as the sequencing template. Overall study results and limits: Persistent Graves' patients showed a TCR diversity that was lower than that of newly diagnosed ones. Whereas new patients shared 900 to 1,000 public clonotypes, persistent patients shared more, at 2,500 to 3,500. The study examined only peripheral blood, not thyroid tissue.

This receptor was obtained from a woman aged 35 to 49 with Graves disease. V and J are TRBV6-2 or TRBV6-3 and TRBJ2-3; no reliable D call. Source: peripheral blood mononuclear cells (PBMCs), taken when the disease was refractory, from a patient treated with antithyroid drugs. The CDR3 DNA is TGTGCCAGCAGTTCCCGGCCCGCGCAGCATACGCAGTATTTT. As protein: CASSSRPAQHTQYF.